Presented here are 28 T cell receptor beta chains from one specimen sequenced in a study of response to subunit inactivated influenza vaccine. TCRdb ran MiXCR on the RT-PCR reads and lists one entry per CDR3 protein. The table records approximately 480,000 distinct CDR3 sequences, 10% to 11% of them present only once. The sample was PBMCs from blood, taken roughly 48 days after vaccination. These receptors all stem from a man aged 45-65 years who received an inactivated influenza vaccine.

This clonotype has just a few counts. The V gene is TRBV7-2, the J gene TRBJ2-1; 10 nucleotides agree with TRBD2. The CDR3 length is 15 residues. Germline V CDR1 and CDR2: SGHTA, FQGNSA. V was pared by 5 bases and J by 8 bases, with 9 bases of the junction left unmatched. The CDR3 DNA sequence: TGTGCCAGCAGCACACAGCGGGGGGGCCTGGATGAGCAGTTCTTC. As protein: CASSTQRGGLDEQFF. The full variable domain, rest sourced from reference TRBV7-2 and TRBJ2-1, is GAGVSQSPSNKVTEKGKDVELRCDPISGHTALYWYRQSLGQGLEFLIYFQGNSAPDKSGLPSDRFSAERTGGSVSTLTIQRTQQEDSAVYLCASSTQRGGLDEQFFGPGTRLTVL.

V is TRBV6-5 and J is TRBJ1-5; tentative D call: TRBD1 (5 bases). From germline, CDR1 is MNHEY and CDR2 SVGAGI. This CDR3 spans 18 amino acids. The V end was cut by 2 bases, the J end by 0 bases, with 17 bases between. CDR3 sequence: CASSYPFDRSYSNQPQHF. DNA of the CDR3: TGTGCCAGCAGTTACCCTTTTGACAGAAGTTATAGCAATCAGCCCCAGCATTTT.

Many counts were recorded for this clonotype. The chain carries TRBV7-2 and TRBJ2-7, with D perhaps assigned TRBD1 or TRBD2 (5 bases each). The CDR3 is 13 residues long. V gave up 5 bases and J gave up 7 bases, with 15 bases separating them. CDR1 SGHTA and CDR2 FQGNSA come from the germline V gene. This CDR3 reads CASSPGTVLEQYF. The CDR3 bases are TGTGCCAGCAGCCCCGGGACGGTGCTTGAGCAGTACTTC.

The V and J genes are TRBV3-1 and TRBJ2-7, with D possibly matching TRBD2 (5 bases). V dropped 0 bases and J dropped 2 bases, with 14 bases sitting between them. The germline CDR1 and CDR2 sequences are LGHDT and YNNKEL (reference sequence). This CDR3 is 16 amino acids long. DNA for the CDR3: TGTGCCAGCAGCCAAGATCCCAGCGGATCGACCTACGAGCAGTACTTC. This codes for CASSQDPSGSTYEQYF.

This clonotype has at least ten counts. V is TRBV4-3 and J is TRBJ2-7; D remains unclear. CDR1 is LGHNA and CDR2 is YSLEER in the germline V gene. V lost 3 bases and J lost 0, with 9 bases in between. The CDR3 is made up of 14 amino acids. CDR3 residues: CASSQEFFSYEQYF. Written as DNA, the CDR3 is TGCGCCAGCAGCCAGGAGTTTTTCTCCTACGAGCAGTACTTC.

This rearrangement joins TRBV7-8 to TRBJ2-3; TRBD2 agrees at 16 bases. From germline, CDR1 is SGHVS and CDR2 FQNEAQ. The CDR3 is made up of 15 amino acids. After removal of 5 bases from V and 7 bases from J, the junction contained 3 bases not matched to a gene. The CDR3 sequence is CASSPGLAGGHTQYF. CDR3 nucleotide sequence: TGTGCCAGCAGCCCGGGACTAGCGGGAGGGCATACGCAGTATTTT.

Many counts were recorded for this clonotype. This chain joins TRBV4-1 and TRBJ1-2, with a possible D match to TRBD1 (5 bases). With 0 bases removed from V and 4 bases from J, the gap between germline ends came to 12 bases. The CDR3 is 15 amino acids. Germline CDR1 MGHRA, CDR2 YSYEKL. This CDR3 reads CASSQDSGVAYGYTF. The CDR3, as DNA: TGCGCCAGCAGCCAAGATTCGGGGGTGGCCTATGGCTACACCTTC.

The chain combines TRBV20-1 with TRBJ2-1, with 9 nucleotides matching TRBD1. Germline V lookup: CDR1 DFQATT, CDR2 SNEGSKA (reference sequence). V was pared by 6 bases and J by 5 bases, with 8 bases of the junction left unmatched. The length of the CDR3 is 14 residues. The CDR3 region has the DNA TGCAGTGCGGGACAGGGAAGGGTGCACAATGAGCAGTTCTTC. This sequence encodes CSAGQGRVHNEQFF.

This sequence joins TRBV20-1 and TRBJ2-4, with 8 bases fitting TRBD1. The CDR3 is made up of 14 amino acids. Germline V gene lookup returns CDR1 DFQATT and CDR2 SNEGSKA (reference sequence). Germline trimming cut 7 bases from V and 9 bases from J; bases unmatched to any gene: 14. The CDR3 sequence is CSVDGQGGVGIQYF. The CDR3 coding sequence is TGCAGTGTTGACGGACAGGGCGGGGTCGGCATTCAGTACTTC.

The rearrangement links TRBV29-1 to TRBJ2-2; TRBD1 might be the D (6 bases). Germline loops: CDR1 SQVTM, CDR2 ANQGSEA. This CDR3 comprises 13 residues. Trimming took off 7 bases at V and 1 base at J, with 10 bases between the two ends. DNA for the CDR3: TGCAGCGGCCGGACAGAGAACACCGGGGAGCTGTTTTTT. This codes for CSGRTENTGELFF.

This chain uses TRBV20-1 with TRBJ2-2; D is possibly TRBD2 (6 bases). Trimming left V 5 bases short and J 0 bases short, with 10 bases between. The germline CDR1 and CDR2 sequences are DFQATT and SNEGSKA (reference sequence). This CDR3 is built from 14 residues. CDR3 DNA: TGCAGTGCTGGGGGGACCGCGAACACCGGGGAGCTGTTTTTT. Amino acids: CSAGGTANTGELFF.

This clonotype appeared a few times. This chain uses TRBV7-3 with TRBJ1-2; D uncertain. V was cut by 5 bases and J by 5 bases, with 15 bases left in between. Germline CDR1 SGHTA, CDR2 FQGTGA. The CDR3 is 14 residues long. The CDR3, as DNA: TGTGCCAGCAGCCTACCCGGGTCCGGTTATGGCTACACCTTC. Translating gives CASSLPGSGYGYTF.

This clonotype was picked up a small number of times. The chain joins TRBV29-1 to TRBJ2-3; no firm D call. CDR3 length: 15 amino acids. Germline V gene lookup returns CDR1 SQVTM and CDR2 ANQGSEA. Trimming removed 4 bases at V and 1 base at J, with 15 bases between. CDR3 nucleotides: TGCAGCGTTGTTTATTTCCCGCAGGGCACAGATACGCAGTATTTT. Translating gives CSVVYFPQGTDTQYF.

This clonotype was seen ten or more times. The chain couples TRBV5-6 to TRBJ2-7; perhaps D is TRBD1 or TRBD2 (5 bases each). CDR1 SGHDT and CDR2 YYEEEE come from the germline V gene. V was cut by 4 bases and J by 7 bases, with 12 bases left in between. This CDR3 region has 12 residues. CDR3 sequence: CASSAGTREQYF. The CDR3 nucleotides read TGTGCCAGCAGCGCCGGGACGAGGGAGCAGTACTTC.

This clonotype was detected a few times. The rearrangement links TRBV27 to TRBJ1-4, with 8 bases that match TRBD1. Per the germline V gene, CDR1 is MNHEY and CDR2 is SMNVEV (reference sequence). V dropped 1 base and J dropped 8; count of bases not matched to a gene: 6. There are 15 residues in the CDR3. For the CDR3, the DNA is TGTGCCAGCAGTTTATTGGCACAGGGGGGGGAAAAACTGTTTTTT. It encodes CASSLLAQGGEKLFF.

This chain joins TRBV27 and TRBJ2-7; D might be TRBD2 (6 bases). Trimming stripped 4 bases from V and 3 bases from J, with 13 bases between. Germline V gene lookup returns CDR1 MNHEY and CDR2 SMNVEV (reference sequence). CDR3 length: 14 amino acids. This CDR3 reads CASSYRRGLYEQYF. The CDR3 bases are TGTGCCAGCAGTTATAGGAGGGGCCTCTACGAGCAGTACTTC.

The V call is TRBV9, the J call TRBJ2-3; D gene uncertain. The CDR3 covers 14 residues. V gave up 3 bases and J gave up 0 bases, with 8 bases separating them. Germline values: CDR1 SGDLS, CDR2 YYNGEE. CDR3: CASSAATSTDTQYF. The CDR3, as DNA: TGTGCCAGCAGCGCAGCAACTAGCACAGATACGCAGTATTTT.

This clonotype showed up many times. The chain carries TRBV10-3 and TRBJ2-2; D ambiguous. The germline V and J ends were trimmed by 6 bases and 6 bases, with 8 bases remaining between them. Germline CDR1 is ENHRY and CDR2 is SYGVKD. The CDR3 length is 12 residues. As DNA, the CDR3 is TGTGCCATCAGCGCCGGGCCCGGGGAGCTGTTTTTT. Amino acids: CAISAGPGELFF.

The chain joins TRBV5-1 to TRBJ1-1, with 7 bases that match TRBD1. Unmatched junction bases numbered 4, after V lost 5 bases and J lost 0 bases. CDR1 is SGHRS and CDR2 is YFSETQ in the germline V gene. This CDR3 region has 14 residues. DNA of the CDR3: TGCGCCAGCAGGGAGACAGGGATGAACACTGAAGCTTTCTTT. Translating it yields CASRETGMNTEAFF.

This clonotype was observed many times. CDR3 bases: TGCAGCGTTGAAGTAGAGATTCAAGAGACCCAGTACTTC. It translates to CSVEVEIQETQYF. The chain links TRBV29-1 to TRBJ2-5; D gene ambiguous. The CDR3 spans 13 residues. Germline CDR1 and CDR2: SQVTM and ANQGSEA. V shed 1 base and J shed 2 bases, with 8 bases lying between them. The full variable domain, its missing parts supplied by reference TRBV29-1 and TRBJ2-5, is SAVISQKPSRDICQRGTSLTIQCQVDSQVTMMFWYRQQPGQSLTLIATANQGSEATYESGFVIDKFPISRPNLTFSTLTVSNMSPEDSSIYLCSVEVEIQETQYFGPGTRLLVL.

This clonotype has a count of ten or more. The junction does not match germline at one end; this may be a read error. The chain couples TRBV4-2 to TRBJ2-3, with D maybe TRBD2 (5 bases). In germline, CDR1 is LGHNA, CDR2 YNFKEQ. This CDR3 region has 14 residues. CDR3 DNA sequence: TGTGCCAGCAGTCAAGCCATACGCGGGGATACGCAGTATTTT. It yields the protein CASSQAIRGDTQYF.

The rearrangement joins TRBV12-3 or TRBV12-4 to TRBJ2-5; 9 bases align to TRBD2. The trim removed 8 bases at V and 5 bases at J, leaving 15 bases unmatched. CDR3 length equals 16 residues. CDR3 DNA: TGTGCCAGCGCACACAAGATAGCGGGAGTAGGGGAGACCCAGTACTTC. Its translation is CASAHKIAGVGETQYF.

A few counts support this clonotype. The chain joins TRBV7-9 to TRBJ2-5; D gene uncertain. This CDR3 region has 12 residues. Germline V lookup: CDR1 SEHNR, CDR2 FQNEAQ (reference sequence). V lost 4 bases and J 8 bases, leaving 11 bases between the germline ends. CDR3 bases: TGTGCCAGCAGCTACTTCACGGGTACCCAGTACTTC. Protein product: CASSYFTGTQYF. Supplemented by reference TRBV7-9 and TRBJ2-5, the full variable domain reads DTGVSQNPRHKITKRGQNVTFRCDPISEHNRLYWYRQTLGQGPEFLTYFQNEAQLEKSRLLSDRFSAERPKGSFSTLEIQRTEQGDSAMYLCASSYFTGTQYFGPGTRLLVL.

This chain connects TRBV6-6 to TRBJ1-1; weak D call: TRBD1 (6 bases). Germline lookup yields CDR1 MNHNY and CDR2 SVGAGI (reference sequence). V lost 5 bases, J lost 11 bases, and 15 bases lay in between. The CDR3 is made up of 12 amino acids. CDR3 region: CASSQHTGNAFF. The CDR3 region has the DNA TGTGCCAGCAGTCAACACACAGGGAATGCTTTCTTT.

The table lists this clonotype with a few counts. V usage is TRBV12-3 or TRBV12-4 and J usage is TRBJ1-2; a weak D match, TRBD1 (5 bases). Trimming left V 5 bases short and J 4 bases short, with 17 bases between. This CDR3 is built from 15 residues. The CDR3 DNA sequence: TGTGCCAGCAGTACCCGGGACCCGTACACCTATGGCTACACCTTC. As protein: CASSTRDPYTYGYTF.

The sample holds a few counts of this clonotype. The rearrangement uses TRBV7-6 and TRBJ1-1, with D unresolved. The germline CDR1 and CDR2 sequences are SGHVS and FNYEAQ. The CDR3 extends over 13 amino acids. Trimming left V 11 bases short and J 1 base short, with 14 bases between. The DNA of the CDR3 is TGTGCCTCTAAGGGCTATGGGAACACTGAAGCTTTCTTT. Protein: CASKGYGNTEAFF.

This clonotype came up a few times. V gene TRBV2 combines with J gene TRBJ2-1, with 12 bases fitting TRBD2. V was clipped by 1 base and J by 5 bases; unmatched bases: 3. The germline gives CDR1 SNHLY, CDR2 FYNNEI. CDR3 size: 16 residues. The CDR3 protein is CASSEGGLAGHNEQFF. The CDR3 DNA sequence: TGTGCCAGCAGTGAAGGCGGACTAGCGGGACACAATGAGCAGTTCTTC.

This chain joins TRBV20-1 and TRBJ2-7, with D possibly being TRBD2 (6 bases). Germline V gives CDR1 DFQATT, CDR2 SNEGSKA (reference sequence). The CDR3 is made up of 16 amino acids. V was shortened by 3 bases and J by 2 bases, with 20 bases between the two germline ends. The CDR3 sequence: CSASPQTGVSTYEQYF. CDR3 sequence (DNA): TGCAGTGCTAGTCCTCAGACGGGAGTCTCAACCTACGAGCAGTACTTC.